The rows below give T cell receptor beta chains drawn from one sample of a study of cytomegalovirus exposure and HLA in healthy donors. The protocol was immunoSEQ multiplex PCR, while the TCRdb copy is restricted to in-frame clones and leaves out a portion. The sample holds about 110,000 clones, 70% to 85% seen once. Sequenced: PBMCs. Receptor source: a middle-aged woman in good health and CMV-seropositive. CDR3s include the opening cysteine and the closing phenylalanine or tryptophan. Each record gives: J gene, V gene, D gene, clone size, CDR3 DNA, CDR3 protein. A D gene is named only where the DNA matches it firmly. Not every row has a clone size; where given, it reads once, few, many or a size class.

J: TRBJ1-1
V: TRBV7-2
D: -
size: -
DNA: TGTGCCAGCAGCTTTCAGGGGCGCACTGAAGCTTTCTTT
CDR3: CASSFQGRTEAFF

J: TRBJ2-2
V: TRBV6-5
D: -
size: -
DNA: TGTGCCAGCAGTTACTCAGGAGGGTCTTACACCGGGGAGCTGTTTTTT
CDR3: CASSYSGGSYTGELFF

J: TRBJ1-1
V: TRBV14
D: TRBD1
size: few
DNA: TGTGCCAGCAGCCAAGATCAGGGACAGGGGGGAGCTTTCTTT
CDR3: CASSQDQGQGGAFF

J: TRBJ1-3
V: TRBV7-2
D: -
size: -
DNA: TGTGCCAGCAGCTTAGCAGGGGGCTCTGGAAACACCATATATTTT
CDR3: CASSLAGGSGNTIYF

J: TRBJ2-5
V: TRBV29-1
D: TRBD1
size: -
DNA: TGCAGCGCCTCCCCCGGGACAGCATTTGGAGAGACCCAGTACTTC
CDR3: CSASPGTAFGETQYF

J: TRBJ1-6
V: TRBV7-9
D: TRBD1
size: -
DNA: TGTGCCAGCTCAAATGGACAGGGGCACTCACCCCTCCACTTT
CDR3: CASSNGQGHSPLHF

J: TRBJ2-1
V: TRBV6-1
D: -
size: -
DNA: TGTGCCAGCAGTGGGGGTAGCGGCAGCAATGAGCAGTTCTTC
CDR3: CASSGGSGSNEQFF

J: TRBJ1-1
V: TRBV9
D: TRBD1
size: few
DNA: TGTGCCAGCAGCTTTTATTACGGGACAGCGAACACTGAAGCTTTCTTT
CDR3: CASSFYYGTANTEAFF

J: TRBJ1-2
V: TRBV6-6
D: -
size: -
DNA: TGTGCCAGCAGTTCGGAATTCCGGACTGGTTATGGCTACACCTTC
CDR3: CASSSEFRTGYGYTF

J: TRBJ1-1
V: TRBV4-1
D: TRBD1
size: -
DNA: TGCGCCAGCAGCCAACAGGGGGGAATGAACACTGAAGCTTTCTTT
CDR3: CASSQQGGMNTEAFF

J: TRBJ2-6
V: TRBV27
D: TRBD1
size: -
DNA: TGTGCCAGCAGCTTGCTGACCCGGGGACAGGTCCACTCTGGGGCCAACGTCCTGACTTTC
CDR3: CASSLLTRGQVHSGANVLTF

J: TRBJ2-7
V: TRBV12-5
D: TRBD1
size: -
DNA: TGTGCTAGTGGTCTCCCCGGGACAGGGTCCTACGAGCAGTACTTC
CDR3: CASGLPGTGSYEQYF

J: TRBJ1-6
V: TRBV7-2
D: -
size: -
DNA: TGTGCCAGCAGCTTAGTAGGGGGGGACAATTCACCCCTCCACTTT
CDR3: CASSLVGGDNSPLHF

J: TRBJ1-2
V: TRBV5-1
D: TRBD1
size: -
DNA: TGCGCCAGCGGCTTCGACCCGGGTGGACAGGGAAGGTATGGCTACACCTTC
CDR3: CASGFDPGGQGRYGYTF

J: TRBJ2-3
V: TRBV5-1
D: TRBD2
size: -
DNA: TGCGCCAGCAGCAGCGGACTAGCGGTTCGCACAGATACGCAGTATTTT
CDR3: CASSSGLAVRTDTQYF

J: TRBJ2-5
V: TRBV18
D: -
size: -
DNA: TGTGCCAGCTCACCAGTGCCACTCCGGGAGACCCAGTACTTC
CDR3: CASSPVPLRETQYF

J: TRBJ2-1
V: TRBV27
D: TRBD2
size: once
DNA: TGTGCCAGCAAACGGACTAGCGGGAGTTTGGGAGAGCAGTTCTTC
CDR3: CASKRTSGSLGEQFF

J: TRBJ2-3
V: TRBV5-1
D: -
size: -
DNA: TGCGCCAGCAGCTTGGGTTCCGAGGGCCGTCGGGGAGATACGCAGTATTTT
CDR3: CASSLGSEGRRGDTQYF

J: TRBJ2-7
V: TRBV30
D: -
size: -
DNA: TGTGCCTGGAAGCCCCCAGGGGCTCGCTACGAGCAGTACTTC
CDR3: CAWKPPGARYEQYF

J: TRBJ1-5
V: TRBV7-2
D: -
size: once
DNA: TGTGCCAGCACCAGTGGCCCCAGTGATAGCAATCAGCCCCAGCATTTT
CDR3: CASTSGPSDSNQPQHF

J: TRBJ2-1
V: TRBV11-3
D: TRBD2
size: -
DNA: TGTGCCAGCAGCTTAGGGCTAGCGGGATTCAGTGAGCAGTTCTTC
CDR3: CASSLGLAGFSEQFF

J: TRBJ1-4
V: TRBV5-1
D: -
size: -
DNA: TGCGCCAGCAGCTTGGGGGCCGGAGACAGCGCCTATAATGAAAAACTGTTTTTT
CDR3: CASSLGAGDSAYNEKLFF

J: TRBJ2-1
V: TRBV7-9
D: TRBD2
size: -
DNA: TGTGCCACCCGGACTAGCGGGAGAGGTCCCTCCTACAATGAGCAGTTCTTC
CDR3: CATRTSGRGPSYNEQFF

J: TRBJ2-7
V: TRBV19
D: TRBD2
size: -
DNA: TGTGCCAGTAGCAATGTACTTAGCGGGAGTATCACCTACGAGCAGTACTTC
CDR3: CASSNVLSGSITYEQYF

J: TRBJ1-2
V: TRBV27
D: TRBD1
size: -
DNA: TGTGCCAGCAGTTCGACAGGGCTCACTAACTATGGCTACACCTTC
CDR3: CASSSTGLTNYGYTF

J: TRBJ1-2
V: TRBV5-1
D: -
size: -
DNA: TGCGCCAGCCACGCCCCGGAGTCTAACTATGGCTACACCTTC
CDR3: CASHAPESNYGYTF

J: TRBJ2-1
V: TRBV15
D: TRBD2
size: -
DNA: TGTGCCACCAGCAGGACTAGCGGGGGTTACAATGAGCAGTTCTTC
CDR3: CATSRTSGGYNEQFF

J: TRBJ1-4
V: TRBV19
D: -
size: -
DNA: TGTGCCAGTAGACCCGACAGGCGATATAATGAAAAACTGTTTTTT
CDR3: CASRPDRRYNEKLFF